The 7 T cell receptor beta chains below come from one sample, sequenced in a study of shared clonotypes between healthy human individuals. Assay: immunoSEQ multiplex PCR; the TCRdb copy retains only in-frame clones and omits some. Of about 1.1 million clones listed, about 84% are singletons. Sequencing was done on a sample of memory CD4+ T cells from PBMCs. Subset reported: CD45RA-negative fraction. These TCRs come from a man aged 18 to 29 in good health. Some clones in this sample may be carry-over from other donors' samples.

This rearrangement joins TRBV2 to TRBJ2-1, with a possible D match to TRBD2 (6 bases). The V end lost 2 bases, the J end lost 15 bases, and 11 bases lay between the germline ends. Germline V gene lookup returns CDR1 SNHLY and CDR2 FYNNEI. The CDR3 covers 11 residues. The CDR3 coding sequence is TGTGCCAGCAGTGAAATCCTGGGAGGGTTCTTC. Amino acids: CASSEILGGFF.

The V call is TRBV18, the J call TRBJ2-7; 8 nucleotides agree with TRBD2. Germline V gene data show CDR1 as KGHSH and CDR2 as LQKENI. This CDR3 is 16 amino acids long. The V segment lost 3 bases and the J segment 2 bases; nucleotides outside the gene matches: 9. The CDR3 spells CASSPASGWTPYEQYF. The CDR3 DNA is TGTGCCAGCTCACCTGCTAGCGGGTGGACCCCCTACGAGCAGTACTTC.

This chain joins TRBV5-1 and TRBJ2-7, with 8 bases that match TRBD1. CDR3 size: 14 residues. In germline, CDR1 is SGHRS, CDR2 YFSETQ. The V gene end was trimmed by 4 bases and the J gene end by 2 bases; junction bases not matched to a gene: 5. This CDR3 is CASSGGQGPYEQYF. For the CDR3, the DNA is TGCGCCAGCAGCGGAGGACAGGGACCCTACGAGCAGTACTTC.

The chain is built from TRBV18 and TRBJ1-2, with D perhaps TRBD1 (5 bases). This CDR3 is built from 13 residues. V lost 4 bases to trimming and J lost 2 bases, with 8 bases between them. Germline CDR1 reads KGHSH; CDR2 reads LQKENI. CDR3 sequence: CASSRDGNYGYTF. CDR3 DNA sequence: TGTGCCAGCTCACGGGACGGGAACTATGGCTACACCTTC. Full variable domain (remainder filled in from reference TRBV18 and TRBJ1-2): NAGVMQNPRHLVRRRGQEARLRCSPMKGHSHVYWYRQLPEEGLKFMVYLQKENIIDESGMPKERFSAEFPKEGPSILRIQQVVRGDSAAYFCASSRDGNYGYTFGSGTRLTVV.

The J gene is TRBJ1-5, the V gene TRBV19; D gene unclear. There are 17 residues in the CDR3. Trimming took off 3 bases at V and 6 bases at J, with 21 bases between the two ends. Germline V gene sequence: CDR1 LNHDA, CDR2 SQIVND (reference sequence). For the CDR3, the DNA is TGTGCCAGTAGTATCTGGGGTGAGGTCGAGGACCGTCAGCCCCAGCATTTT. Protein product: CASSIWGEVEDRQPQHF.

V and J are TRBV28 and TRBJ2-7; 7 nucleotides match TRBD2. The germline CDR1 and CDR2 sequences are MDHEN and SYDVKM. V lost 6 bases, J lost 2 bases, and 7 bases stayed unmatched. The CDR3 totals 14 residues. CDR3 sequence reads: CASSFGGWAYEQYF. The CDR3 region has the DNA TGTGCCAGCAGCTTCGGGGGGTGGGCCTACGAGCAGTACTTC.

The rearrangement links TRBV7-9 to TRBJ2-7; 10 bases agree with TRBD1. This CDR3 contains 17 residues. With V trimmed by 5 bases and J by 4 bases, 14 bases remained unmatched. CDR1 and CDR2 (germline): SEHNR, FQNEAQ (reference sequence). CDR3 DNA: TGTGCCAGCAGCCGCGGACAGGGGGTGATATTTTGGTACGAGCAGTACTTC. Its protein product is CASSRGQGVIFWYEQYF. Full variable domain (remainder filled in from reference TRBV7-9 and TRBJ2-7): DTGVSQNPRHKITKRGQNVTFRCDPISEHNRLYWYRQTLGQGPEFLTYFQNEAQLEKSRLLSDRFSAERPKGSFSTLEIQRTEQGDSAMYLCASSRGQGVIFWYEQYFGPGTRLTVT.